This T cell receptor beta chain emerged from a study of a mutant IDH1 vaccine in newly diagnosed glioma. V was trimmed by 0 bases and J by 4 bases, leaving 10 bases between them. In germline, CDR1 is SGHRS, CDR2 YFSETQ. The CDR3 loop spans 14 amino acids. Relative to its sample, this clone is medium-sized. Its antigen is undetermined. Some clones are missing from TCRdb's copy, which holds only in-frame ones; the method was immunoSEQ multiplex PCR. The data hold around 52,000 clones, with around four fifths observed a single time. The time point here: week 5, during vaccination. A single vaccine dose contained 300 ug of mutant IDH1 20-mer peptide, and topical imiquimod was used with it.

This TCR was recovered from a middle-aged woman with glioma. The V call is TRBV5-1, the J call TRBJ1-2; D may be TRBD1 (5 bases). The starting material was PBMCs, obtained from a glioma patient whose treatment included an IDH1 peptide vaccine. The CDR3 DNA is TGCGCCAGCAGCTTGGAGGCCACAGGCTATGGCTACACCTTC. Its translation is CASSLEATGYGYTF.